The sequence of this T cell receptor beta chain was determined in a study of metastatic and nonmetastatic thyroid tumors. Study details: For malignant and benign thyroid patients, tumor or nodule tissue and blood were the sources whose repertoires were compared.

A remark on this clone: Its antigen is not known. This may stem from a read error, because a much larger clone lies one nucleotide away.

Study-level results: Across blood and tumor, TCR beta diversity in malignant thyroid tumors was reportedly significantly higher than in benign nodules.

Looked up from germline, CDR1 is SQVTM and CDR2 is ANQGSEA. CDR3 length: 14 amino acids. In the authors' methods: What underpinned the distant-metastasis classifier for papillary thyroid cancer was the set of CDR3 differences across clinicopathological groups. TCRdb reassembled clones from the PCR reads with MiXCR. The V and J calls and clone size come from TCRdb's table, not from the authors' own analysis. The sample records over 30,000 clones, about 20% being singletons. Ahead of thyroid surgery, no patient had received treatment of any kind. The gene calls are TRBV29-1 and TRBJ2-3; maybe TRBD2 (6 bases). The clonotype comes from a male donor with papillary thyroid cancer or a benign thyroid nodule (not recorded which). Some clones in this sample may be carry-over from other donors' samples. The sequenced sample was tumor tissue. CDR3 in amino acids: CIVRSGSTTDTQYF. The DNA for the CDR3 is TGCATCGTTCGATCCGGGAGCACCACAGATACGCAGTATTTT.